This T cell receptor beta chain originates from a study of post-analysis software for immune sequencing data. Study details: Disease trajectories encompassed relapsing-remitting, secondary progressive and progressive-relapsing multiple sclerosis.

The CDR3 contains 13 residues. V was cut by 7 bases and J by 4 bases, with 12 bases left in between. Looked up from germline, CDR1 is MNHNY and CDR2 is SVGAGI (reference sequence). On this clonotype: The antigen remains undetermined.

Study results and limitations: Controls showed lower frequencies than patients for five TRBV segments, and TRBV5-6, TRBV5-1 and TRBV20-1 were among these. Same-batch preparations were strongly co-clustered by F measure. Normalized Chao1 diversity was significantly lower in multiple sclerosis patients than in controls.

TCR beta libraries were prepared from cDNA with unique molecular identifiers. TCRdb passed the PCR reads through MiXCR, listing each CDR3 protein once. The data contain some 690,000 distinct CDR3 sequences, roughly 27% of them singletons. The chain uses TRBV6-6 and TRBJ2-3, with D maybe TRBD2 (6 bases). The clonotype comes from a girl under 18 with multiple sclerosis. The sequencing input was blood. This CDR3 reads CASTPGESDTQYF. The CDR3 nucleotides are TGTGCCAGCACTCCGGGGGAGTCAGATACGCAGTATTTT.